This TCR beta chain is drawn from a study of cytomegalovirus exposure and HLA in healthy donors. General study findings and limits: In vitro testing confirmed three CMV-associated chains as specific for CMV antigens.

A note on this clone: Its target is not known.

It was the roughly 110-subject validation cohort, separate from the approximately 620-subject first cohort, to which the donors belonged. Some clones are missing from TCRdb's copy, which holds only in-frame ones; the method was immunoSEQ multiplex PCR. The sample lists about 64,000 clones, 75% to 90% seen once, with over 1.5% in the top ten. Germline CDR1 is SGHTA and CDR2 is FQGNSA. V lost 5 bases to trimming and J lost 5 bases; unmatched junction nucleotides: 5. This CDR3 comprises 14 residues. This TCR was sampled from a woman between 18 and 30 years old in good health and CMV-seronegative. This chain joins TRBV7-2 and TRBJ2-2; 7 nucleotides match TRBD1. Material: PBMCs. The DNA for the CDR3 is TGTGCCAGCAGCCGCAACAGGGGTACCGGGGAGCTGTTTTTT. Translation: CASSRNRGTGELFF.